Given below is one TCR beta chain in context. The target antigen is unknown. V dropped 4 bases and J dropped 3; count of bases not matched to a gene: 5. The CDR3 spans 16 residues. Germline CDR1 reads SGHNT; CDR2 reads YYREEE (reference sequence). The entry originates in a study of T cell responses to AZD1222 COVID-19 vaccine. Study-wide results and caveats: Across spike, vaccine-associated CD4 TCRs were found, dominant at 160-218 and 743-854. Every sample of the repertoires postdated the peak T cell response. In a largely white British group with more females than males, clonal diversity was possibly underestimated. Just a handful of people given AZD1222 tested seropositive at baseline.

TCRdb's copy holds only in-frame clones and misses some; the assay was immunoSEQ multiplex PCR. The sample has 200,000 or so clones; approximately 91% are singletons. This clonotype was obtained from an adult in good health. This chain uses TRBV5-4 with TRBJ1-3, with 12 nucleotides matching TRBD1. Here the sequenced sample was peripheral blood, taken on day 0 of AZD1222 vaccination. The CDR3 DNA follows: TGTGCCAGCAGCCAGGGACAGGGGGCTGTTGGAAACACCATATATTTT. This sequence encodes CASSQGQGAVGNTIYF.